A selection of T cell receptor beta chains follows, all from one sample in a study of Graves' ophthalmopathy and Graves' hyperthyroidism. TCRdb reprocessed the multiplex PCR reads via MiXCR and lists one record per CDR3 protein. The table lists approximately 480,000 distinct CDR3 sequences, 14% of them singletons. Sequenced sample: blood. These receptors originate from a woman aged 25 to 39 with Graves' ophthalmopathy. Both conserved end residues are part of each CDR3. A D gene is named only where the DNA matches it firmly. Not every row has a clone size; where given, it reads once, few, many or a size class.

v_gene	j_gene	abundance	d_gene	CDR3nt	CDR3aa
TRBV2	TRBJ2-1	-	-	TGTGCCAGCAGTGAAAGGGGCTGGTTATCACATGAGCAGTTCTTC	CASSERGWLSHEQFF
TRBV24-1	TRBJ2-7	many	-	TGTGCCACCAGTGATTCGAGCTCCTACGAGCAGTACTTC	CATSDSSSYEQYF
TRBV11-3	TRBJ1-6	many	-	TGTGCCAGCAGCCCGAAGGTGGGGTTATTCGATTCACCCCTCCACTTT	CASSPKVGLFDSPLHF
TRBV5-1	TRBJ2-7	many	TRBD2	TGCGCCAGCAGCTTTACTAGCGGGAGCCTCCCCACCTACGAGCAGTACTTC	CASSFTSGSLPTYEQYF
TRBV5-1	TRBJ1-5	-	-	TGCGCCAGCAGCTTGGACGGAGGAGTCGATCAGCCCCAGCATTTT	CASSLDGGVDQPQHF
TRBV5-5	TRBJ2-7	many	-	TGTGCCAGCAGCCTTGACATGACCTACGAGCAGTACTTC	CASSLDMTYEQYF
TRBV12-3/TRBV12-4	TRBJ2-5	-	TRBD2	TGTGCCAGCAGCCCACACCCCGGACTAGCGGGGGAGGAGACCCAGTACTTC	CASSPHPGLAGEETQYF
TRBV29-1	TRBJ2-2	many	TRBD2	TGCAGCGTTGAGCCTAGCGGAAACACCGGGGAGCTGTTTTTT	CSVEPSGNTGELFF
TRBV12-3/TRBV12-4	TRBJ2-2	many	-	TGTGCCAGCAGTTTAAGGACTATCACCGGGGAGCTGTTTTTT	CASSLRTITGELFF
TRBV2	TRBJ2-7	-	-	TGTGCCAGCCTTCGGGCCGTGGGTTACGAGCAGTACTTC	CASLRAVGYEQYF
TRBV28	TRBJ1-5	-	-	TGTGCCAGCACCCCCCCGGCGAATCAGCCCCAGCATTTT	CASTPPANQPQHF
TRBV2	TRBJ2-2	-	TRBD2	TGTGCCAGCAAACGAGCTAGCGGGAGGGCCGGGGAGCTGTTTTTT	CASKRASGRAGELFF
TRBV6-1	TRBJ2-7	many	-	TGTGCCAGCAGACAATTAAGGACCGATGCCTCCTACGAGCAGTACTTC	CASRQLRTDASYEQYF
TRBV15	TRBJ1-5	few	-	TGTGCCACCAGCAGAGAAACAAGTTTTAGACAGATCAATCAGCCCCAGCATTTT	CATSRETSFRQINQPQHF
TRBV20-1	TRBJ2-7	many	-	TGCAGTGCTAGAGATCAGGGCCCTTACGAGCAGTACTTC	CSARDQGPYEQYF
TRBV3-1	TRBJ2-5	many	TRBD2	TGTGCCAGCAGCCAGCTAGCGGTAGAGACCCAGTACTTC	CASSQLAVETQYF
TRBV30	TRBJ1-1	many	-	TGTGCCTGGAGGGATAGGGGTCGGGACACTGAAGCTTTCTTT	CAWRDRGRDTEAFF
TRBV7-9	TRBJ2-5	few	-	TGTGCCAGCAGCTTAGTGGACACACGGGAGACCCAGTACTTC	CASSLVDTRETQYF
TRBV18	TRBJ1-2	-	-	TGTGCCAGCTCACCCAACGGAGAGAACTATGGCTACACCTTC	CASSPNGENYGYTF
TRBV20-1	TRBJ1-3	many	-	TGCAGTGCTTTTCAGGGTAACTCTGGAAACACCATATATTTT	CSAFQGNSGNTIYF
TRBV12-3/TRBV12-4	TRBJ1-2	-	-	TGTGCCAGCAGTTTTGGGGTCATCTATGGCTACACCTTC	CASSFGVIYGYTF
TRBV6-5	TRBJ1-5	many	-	TGTGCCAGCAGTTACTCGCACAGGGGCAATCAGCCCCAGCATTTT	CASSYSHRGNQPQHF
TRBV5-1	TRBJ2-2	few	-	TGCGCCAGCAGCTTGTCTGGTCCGGACAGAAACACCGGGGAGCTGTTTTTT	CASSLSGPDRNTGELFF
TRBV19	TRBJ1-1	many	-	TGTGCCAGTAGTCCCCTCGGCTTGCGGAACACTGAAGCTTTCTTT	CASSPLGLRNTEAFF
TRBV2	TRBJ1-1	-	-	TGTTCCCTCTCCGGACCCAGGGGCGAAGGGGTTGGCACTGAAGCTTTCTTT	CSLSGPRGEGVGTEAFF
TRBV27	TRBJ2-7	many	TRBD2	TGTGCCAGCAGTCCCGGGACTACGAACGAGCAGTACTTC	CASSPGTTNEQYF
TRBV10-3	TRBJ1-1	few	TRBD1	TGTGCCATCAGTGAGCCCGGGACAGGGGACAACACTGAAGCTTTCTTT	CAISEPGTGDNTEAFF
TRBV28	TRBJ1-1	many	-	TGTGCCAGCAGTTCACCTCGGACAGTGCGTGAAGCTTTCTTT	CASSSPRTVREAFF
TRBV7-6	TRBJ2-7	many	TRBD1	TGTGCCAGCAGCTCCAGGACAGGAGTGAACGAGCAGTACTTC	CASSSRTGVNEQYF
TRBV12-3/TRBV12-4	TRBJ1-6	many	-	TGTGCCAGCCTTCAGGGGATGAGCTATAATTCACCCCTCCACTTT	CASLQGMSYNSPLHF
TRBV6-5	TRBJ2-7	many	-	TGTGCCAGCAGTTACATCGGGGTAAATCGGGACGAGCAGTACTTC	CASSYIGVNRDEQYF
TRBV30	TRBJ2-6	few	-	TGTGCCTGGAGAGACTTCTCTGGGGCCAACGTCCTGACTTTC	CAWRDFSGANVLTF
TRBV4-1	TRBJ2-2	-	-	TGCGCCAGCAGCCAGGGGGCGGGTATCAACACCGGGGAGCTGTTTTTT	CASSQGAGINTGELFF
TRBV15	TRBJ1-2	many	-	TGTGCCACCAGCAGAGAAAGGGGGGCAGGCTATGGCTACACCTTC	CATSRERGAGYGYTF
TRBV10-3	TRBJ1-3	few	TRBD1	TGTGCCATCAGGGACAGGGTGTCGGTTGGAAACACCATATATTTT	CAIRDRVSVGNTIYF
TRBV2	TRBJ2-7	-	TRBD2	TGTGCCAGCAGTGAAGTAGCGGGATCGTTTAGGGAGCAGTACTTC	CASSEVAGSFREQYF
TRBV27	TRBJ1-1	many	-	TGTGCCAGCAACTCTTTCGCGGCGGTGAACACTGAAGCTTTCTTT	CASNSFAAVNTEAFF
TRBV10-3	TRBJ1-2	many	-	TGTGCCATCACTCCGGGGGCAGGGGCCGACTATGGCTACACCTTC	CAITPGAGADYGYTF
TRBV6-1	TRBJ1-1	many	-	TGTGCCAGCAGACGGGGCGAGAACACTGAAGCTTTCTTT	CASRRGENTEAFF
TRBV4-1	TRBJ2-5	many	-	TGCGCCAGCAGCCAAGAGGGTGACTGGCGGGAGACCCAGTACTTC	CASSQEGDWRETQYF
TRBV15	TRBJ2-7	many	-	TGTGCCACCGCCAGGGGGGCTCTTGCGGGAAATGCCTACGAGCAGTACTTC	CATARGALAGNAYEQYF
TRBV5-1	TRBJ2-7	-	TRBD1	TGCGCCAGCAGTCGGGACAGGGGAAGGTCCTACGAGCAGTACTTC	CASSRDRGRSYEQYF
TRBV6-1	TRBJ2-7	-	TRBD1	TGTGCCAGCAGTGAGGGACAGGGGAGGCAGTACTTC	CASSEGQGRQYF
TRBV5-1	TRBJ2-2	many	-	TGCGCCAGCACCGGATTGACCGGGGAGCTGTTTTTT	CASTGLTGELFF
TRBV28	TRBJ1-5	-	-	TGTGCCAGCAGTACCTGGACAGTCCCAGGACAGCCCCAGCATTTT	CASSTWTVPGQPQHF
TRBV20-1	TRBJ2-5	many	TRBD1	TGCAGTGCTAGCCACTCGGGGACAGGGGAGACCCAGTACTTC	CSASHSGTGETQYF
TRBV5-1	TRBJ1-5	many	-	TGCGCCAGCAGCCCTAGGGGGGCGGATGATCAGCCCCAGCATTTT	CASSPRGADDQPQHF
TRBV2	TRBJ2-7	many	TRBD2	TGTGCCAGCAGTGGGGCTAGCGGGGTCTACGAGCAGTACTTC	CASSGASGVYEQYF
TRBV6-1	TRBJ2-5	-	TRBD2	TGTGCCAGCAGTCCCCGGGGACTAGCGGAGACCCAGTACTTC	CASSPRGLAETQYF
TRBV7-9	TRBJ1-1	many	-	TGTGCCAGCAGCTTTGGGGTCGGGGTCACTGAAGCTTTCTTT	CASSFGVGVTEAFF
TRBV27	TRBJ2-7	many	-	TGTGCCAGCAAACAAAAGGGTATCCGAGGCTACGAGCAGTACTTC	CASKQKGIRGYEQYF
TRBV7-9	TRBJ1-3	-	-	TGTGCCAGCAGCCTCGGGACAATTCGGGAAGACACCATATATTTT	CASSLGTIREDTIYF
TRBV18	TRBJ1-5	many	-	TGTGCCAGCTCACAGGGGGGCGTCTCCGGGGAGCCCCAGCATTTT	CASSQGGVSGEPQHF